The sequence of this T cell receptor beta chain was determined in a study of T cells in Graves' hyperthyroidism and ophthalmopathy. Across the study: Any treatment followed the collection of peripheral blood at initial diagnosis. Overall study results and limits: Prediction of ophthalmopathy progression came a median roughly 7.1 months pre-onset. Within blood appeared most thyroid clonotypes that had expanded above 0.001.

This clonotype was counted at least ten times. Its antigen is not identified. Extraction of PBMCs used 7.5 to 10 ml of fresh peripheral blood. Trimming cost V 5 bases and J 2 bases; bases outside gene matches: 21. The germline V gene encodes CDR1 MNHEY and CDR2 SMNVEV (reference sequence). The CDR3 has 20 residues. The source material, RNA transcripts, was used to amplify TCR beta CDR3 regions. Initially, a first-round RT-PCR of the TCR CDR3 employed the HTBI primer set. From the multiplex PCR reads, TCRdb called clonotypes with MiXCR, one entry per CDR3 protein. The table shows about 290,000 distinct CDR3 sequences, with roughly 13% occurring only once.

The clonotype originates from a woman aged 40 to 55 with Graves' hyperthyroidism. The source material was blood. The genes are TRBV27 and TRBJ2-5, with 9 bases lining up with TRBD2. The CDR3 sequence is CASSTVFPTKREELQETQYF. The CDR3 DNA reads TGTGCCAGCAGTACAGTTTTTCCAACAAAGCGGGAGGAACTTCAAGAGACCCAGTACTTC.